Listed below are T cell receptor beta chains from one sample, sequenced in a study of blood T cell repertoires in COVID-19. Data came from immunoSEQ multiplex PCR; TCRdb stores just in-frame clones and leaves some out. Among 300,000 to 350,000 clones listed, more than 80% were seen once. Material: peripheral blood. The receptors derive from a woman aged 25 to 45 with COVID-19, enrolled during active disease. Each CDR3 is given without its conserved first and last residue. The D gene is left open where the match is weak.

CDR3aa	d_gene	j_gene	v_gene
ASSKGLNWGTDTQY	-	TRBJ2-3	TRBV7-6
ASSTLGTANTGELF	TRBD1	TRBJ2-2	TRBV19
ASSFVERRDSNQPQH	-	TRBJ1-5	TRBV28
ASSQYRREAF	-	TRBJ1-1	TRBV7-3
ASSQETFGGGYGYT	-	TRBJ1-2	TRBV4-3
ASSSWGGTYEQY	TRBD2	TRBJ2-7	TRBV5-5
ASSQDRGNYGYT	TRBD1	TRBJ1-2	TRBV13
ASSLPSGEKLF	-	TRBJ1-4	TRBV5-4
ASSLVLAGGTAEQY	TRBD2	TRBJ2-7	TRBV7-9
ASSELGLADTQY	-	TRBJ2-3	TRBV6-4
ASSHSGEYNEQF	TRBD2	TRBJ2-1	TRBV27
ASSERGEFNSPLH	-	TRBJ1-6	TRBV6-1